This T cell receptor beta chain was captured in a study of tumor and adjacent non-tumor tissue in lung cancer. No cell sorting was done before RNA was extracted from the tissue. This clonotype was found many times. TCRbeta libraries were built with three rounds of nested PCR, modified from ARM-PCR. One entry per CDR3 protein, called by TCRdb with MiXCR from the multiplex PCR reads. The repertoire holds over 60,000 distinct CDR3 sequences, with around 85% as singletons. The V and J ends lost 4 bases and 1 base respectively, with 13 bases between them. The CDR3 consists of 15 residues. CDR1 is MNHNS, CDR2 SASEGT, per germline.

This TCR came from a woman aged 45 to 65 with non-small cell lung cancer. The specimen was lung tumor tissue. This rearrangement joins TRBV6-1 to TRBJ1-1; D is uncertain. CDR3 nucleotides: TGTGCCAGCAGTGGGGCCCTTGAGGGGAACACTGAAGCTTTCTTT. Amino acid sequence: CASSGALEGNTEAFF.